The rows below give T cell receptor beta chains drawn from one sample of a study of PD-1 blockade in mismatch repair-deficient tumors. Sequenced by immunoSEQ multiplex PCR; TCRdb stores in-frame clones only, minus some. The table shows 77,000 or so clones, with roughly 80% occurring only once. The sequenced sample was peripheral blood, obtained 44 weeks after starting pembrolizumab. All receptors derive from an adult with mismatch repair-deficient cancer. Both conserved end residues are part of each CDR3. D genes are given only for firm matches. Part of the rows lack a size; the others show once, few, many or a class for expanded clones.

v_call	j_call	d_call	clone_size	cdr3_aa	cdr3_nt
TRBV10-2	TRBJ2-7	TRBD2	.	CASSGIAGVVEQYF	TGCGCCAGCAGTGGCATAGCGGGAGTAGTAGAGCAGTACTTC
TRBV7-9	TRBJ1-4	.	.	CASSSTGAATNEKLFF	TGTGCCAGCAGCTCTACAGGAGCTGCAACTAATGAAAAACTGTTTTTT
TRBV21-1	TRBJ2-1	.	.	CASSKVVATPPYNEQFF	TGTGCCAGCAGCAAGGTCGTTGCCACCCCCCCCTACAATGAGCAGTTCTTC
TRBV6-1	TRBJ1-2	.	.	CASLRSRSYGYTF	TGTGCCAGCCTTAGGTCTAGGAGCTATGGCTACACCTTC
TRBV5-1	TRBJ1-5	TRBD1	.	CASSPGTADQPQHF	TGCGCCAGCAGTCCCGGGACAGCAGATCAGCCCCAGCATTTT
TRBV6-4	TRBJ2-1	.	.	CASSVRLVSYNEQFF	TGTGCCAGCAGTGTTCGGCTAGTTAGTTACAATGAGCAGTTCTTC
TRBV20-1	TRBJ1-1	.	.	CSAPAETEAFF	TGCAGTGCTCCGGCGGAAACTGAAGCTTTCTTT
TRBV7-9	TRBJ2-2	.	.	CASSLAGGELFF	TGTGCCAGCAGCTTAGCCGGGGGGGAGCTGTTTTTT
TRBV7-9	TRBJ2-7	TRBD2	few	CASSRGEGEQYF	TGTGCCAGCAGCCGCGGGGAGGGGGAGCAGTACTTC
TRBV11-2	TRBJ1-3	.	.	CASSPGRYGNTIYF	TGTGCCAGCAGCCCTGGGAGATATGGAAACACCATATATTTT
TRBV4-1	TRBJ2-7	TRBD2	few	CASSQVAGVYEQYF	TGCGCCAGCAGCCAAGTAGCGGGAGTTTACGAGCAGTACTTC
TRBV10-2	TRBJ2-1	TRBD1	.	CASTGPGQGATNEQFF	TGCGCCAGCACCGGTCCGGGACAGGGGGCGACGAATGAGCAGTTCTTC
TRBV6-5	TRBJ2-7	TRBD1	.	CASSFGTGLPYEQYF	TGTGCCAGCAGTTTCGGGACAGGGCTCCCCTACGAGCAGTACTTC
TRBV15	TRBJ2-3	TRBD2	.	CATSRQGTSGRGDTQYF	TGTGCCACCAGCAGACAAGGGACTAGCGGGAGAGGGGATACGCAGTATTTT
TRBV18	TRBJ1-1	.	.	CASSPLEVSGVVTEAFF	TGTGCCAGCTCACCACTTGAGGTATCAGGGGTTGTCACTGAAGCTTTCTTT
TRBV6-5	TRBJ1-2	.	few	CASSTSSYGYTF	.
TRBV5-1	TRBJ2-3	TRBD2	.	CASSFGLAGSDTQYF	TGCGCCAGCAGCTTCGGACTAGCGGGGTCAGATACGCAGTATTTT
TRBV15	TRBJ1-1	.	.	CATGGNTEAFF	TGTGCCACCGGGGGGAACACTGAAGCTTTCTTT
TRBV7-9	TRBJ2-1	TRBD2	.	CASNLPAGAPNEQFF	TGTGCCAGCAACCTACCAGCGGGAGCCCCCAATGAGCAGTTCTTC
TRBV27	TRBJ2-6	TRBD2	few	CASSGAGANSGANVLTF	TGTGCCAGCAGTGGAGCGGGGGCAAACTCTGGGGCCAACGTCCTGACTTTC
TRBV5-4	TRBJ2-1	TRBD2	.	CASSLGNSGSNEQFF	TGTGCCAGCAGCTTGGGGAATAGCGGGAGTAATGAGCAGTTCTTC
TRBV6-5	TRBJ2-1	.	.	CASSYEGVSYNEQFF	TGTGCCAGCAGTTACGAGGGGGTCTCCTACAATGAGCAGTTCTTC
TRBV5-6	TRBJ1-2	.	.	CASSLAGGSYGYTF	TGTGCCAGCAGCTTGGCGGGGGGTTCCTATGGCTACACCTTC
TRBV28	TRBJ2-3	.	.	CASSLSRGSTDTQYF	TGTGCCAGCAGTTTATCGCGGGGCAGCACAGATACGCAGTATTTT
TRBV2	TRBJ2-7	.	.	CASSDQTYEQYF	TGTGCCAGCAGTGACCAGACGTACGAGCAGTACTTC
TRBV19	TRBJ2-1	.	.	CASTGVLKLGHNEQFF	TGTGCCAGTACGGGGGTCTTGAAGCTCGGGCACAATGAGCAGTTCTTC
TRBV4-1	TRBJ2-1	TRBD2	few	CASSPGLAGVRGHEQFF	TGCGCCAGCAGCCCCGGTCTAGCGGGAGTCCGAGGGCATGAGCAGTTCTTC
TRBV6-1	TRBJ1-2	TRBD1	.	CASNKAKDRVDGYTF	TGTGCCAGCAATAAGGCAAAGGACAGGGTCGATGGCTACACCTTC
TRBV21-1	TRBJ2-5	.	.	CASSSNSGRQQETQYF	TGTGCCAGCAGCTCGAATAGCGGGAGACAACAAGAGACCCAGTACTTC
TRBV10-3	TRBJ1-1	TRBD1	.	CAISDLSITGDGAFF	TGTGCCATCAGTGATCTTTCGATCACAGGGGATGGAGCTTTCTTT
TRBV18	TRBJ2-7	.	.	CASQGQYEQYF	TGTGCCAGTCAGGGGCAGTACGAGCAGTACTTC
TRBV5-4	TRBJ2-7	TRBD2	.	CASSPGLVDEQYF	TGTGCCAGCAGCCCGGGACTAGTCGACGAGCAGTACTTC
TRBV5-4	TRBJ2-3	.	once	CASSSSAAPDTQYF	.
TRBV7-9	TRBJ2-1	.	.	CATIGARAATYNEQFF	TGTGCCACGATAGGCGCTCGGGCAGCAACCTACAATGAGCAGTTCTTC
TRBV19	TRBJ2-1	.	.	CASSIFGSPHYNEQFF	TGTGCCAGTAGTATATTTGGCTCGCCACATTACAATGAGCAGTTCTTC
TRBV5-1	TRBJ1-2	TRBD1	once	CASSPGDRELYGYTF	TGCGCCAGCAGCCCGGGGGACAGGGAGCTCTATGGCTACACCTTC
TRBV28	TRBJ1-2	TRBD1	.	CASSLESTGGYGYTF	TGTGCCAGCAGTTTGGAGTCCACAGGGGGCTATGGCTACACCTTC